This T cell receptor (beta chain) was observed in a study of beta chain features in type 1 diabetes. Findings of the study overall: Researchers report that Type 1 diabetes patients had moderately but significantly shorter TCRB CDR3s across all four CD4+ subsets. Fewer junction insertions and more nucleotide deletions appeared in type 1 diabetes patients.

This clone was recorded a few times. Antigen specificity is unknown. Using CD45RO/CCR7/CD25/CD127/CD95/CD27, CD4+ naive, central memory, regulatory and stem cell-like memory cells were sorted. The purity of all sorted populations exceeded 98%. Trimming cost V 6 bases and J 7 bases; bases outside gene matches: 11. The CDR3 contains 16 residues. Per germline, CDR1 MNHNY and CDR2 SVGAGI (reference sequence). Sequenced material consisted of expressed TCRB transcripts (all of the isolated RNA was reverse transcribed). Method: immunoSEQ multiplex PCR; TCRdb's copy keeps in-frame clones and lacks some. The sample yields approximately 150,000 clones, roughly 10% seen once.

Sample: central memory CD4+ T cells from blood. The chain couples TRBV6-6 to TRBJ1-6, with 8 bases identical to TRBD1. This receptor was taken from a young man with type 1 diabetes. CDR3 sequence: CASSSDRGVFNSPLHF. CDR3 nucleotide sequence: TGTGCCAGCAGCTCAGACAGGGGAGTTTTCAATTCACCCCTCCACTTT.